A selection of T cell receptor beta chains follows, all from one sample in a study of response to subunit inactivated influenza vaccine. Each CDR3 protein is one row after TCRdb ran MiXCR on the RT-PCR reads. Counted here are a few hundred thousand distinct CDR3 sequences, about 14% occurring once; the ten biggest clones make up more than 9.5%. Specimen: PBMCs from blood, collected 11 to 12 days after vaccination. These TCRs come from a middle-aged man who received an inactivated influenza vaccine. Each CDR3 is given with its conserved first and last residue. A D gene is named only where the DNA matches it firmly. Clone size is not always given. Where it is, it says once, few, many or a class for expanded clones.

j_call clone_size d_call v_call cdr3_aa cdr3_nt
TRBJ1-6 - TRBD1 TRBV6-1 CASSRTGGPNSPLHF TGTGCCAGCAGTCGGACAGGGGGACCCAATTCACCCCTCCACTTT
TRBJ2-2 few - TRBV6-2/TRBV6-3 CASRARVGGTGELFF TGTGCCAGCAGGGCCCGGGTTGGTGGCACCGGGGAGCTGTTTTTT
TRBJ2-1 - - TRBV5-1 CASSLRSGGYNEQFF TGCGCCAGCAGCTTGCGGAGCGGAGGCTACAATGAGCAGTTCTTC
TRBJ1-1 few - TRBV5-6 CASSFGREAFF TGTGCCAGCAGCTTCGGTCGGGAAGCTTTCTTT
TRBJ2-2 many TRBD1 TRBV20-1 CSALTGQGASGELFF TGCAGTGCACTCACCGGACAGGGGGCTTCCGGGGAGCTGTTTTTT
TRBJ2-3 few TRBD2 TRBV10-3 CAIRGRLAGVDTDTQYF TGTGCCATCCGGGGAAGGTTAGCGGGGGTGGACACAGATACGCAGTATTTT
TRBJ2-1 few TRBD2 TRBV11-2 CASSLDFGFSGGEQFF TGTGCCAGCAGCTTAGATTTCGGGTTTAGCGGGGGTGAGCAGTTCTTC
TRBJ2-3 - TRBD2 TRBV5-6 CASSHYSGSVTDTQYF TGTGCCAGCAGCCATTATAGCGGGAGTGTGACAGATACGCAGTATTTT
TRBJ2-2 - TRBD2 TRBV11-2 CASRHPGGGGSGELFF TGTGCCAGCAGGCATCCCGGCGGGGGGGGTTCCGGGGAGCTGTTTTTT
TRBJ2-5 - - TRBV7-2 CASSPFGGPRETQYF TGTGCCAGCAGCCCTTTTGGGGGACCAAGGGAGACCCAGTACTTC
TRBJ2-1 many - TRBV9 CASSVAASEAYNEQFF TGTGCCAGCAGCGTAGCAGCTAGCGAAGCCTACAATGAGCAGTTCTTC
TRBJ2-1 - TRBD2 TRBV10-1 CASSVSGDNEQFF TGCGCCAGCAGTGTAAGCGGGGACAATGAGCAGTTCTTC
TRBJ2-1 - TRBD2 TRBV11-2 CASSTPGTSGRVYNEQFF TGTGCCAGCAGCACGCCCGGGACTAGCGGGAGGGTCTACAATGAGCAGTTCTTC
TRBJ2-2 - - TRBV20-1 CSAKQGTTNTGELFF TGCAGTGCTAAACAGGGGACTACGAACACCGGGGAGCTGTTTTTT
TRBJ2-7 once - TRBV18 CASSRDSRGEQYF TGTGCCAGCTCACGGGACTCTAGGGGGGAGCAGTACTTC
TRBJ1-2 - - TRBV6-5 CASSYGRLFNYGYTF TGTGCCAGCAGTTATGGCAGGCTATTTAACTATGGCTACACCTTC
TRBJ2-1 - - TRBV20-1 CSARGPEKGLNEQFF TGCAGTGCTAGAGGCCCGGAGAAGGGGCTTAATGAGCAGTTCTTC
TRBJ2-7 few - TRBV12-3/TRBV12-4 CASSPLRDKEQYF TGTGCCAGCAGTCCCCTTCGGGACAAGGAGCAGTACTTC
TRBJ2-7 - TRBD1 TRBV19 CASSMGTGSSYEQYF TGTGCCAGTAGTATGGGGACAGGGAGCTCCTACGAGCAGTACTTC
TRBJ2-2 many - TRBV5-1 CASSFRGMSGELFF TGCGCCAGCAGCTTCAGGGGAATGTCCGGGGAGCTGTTTTTT
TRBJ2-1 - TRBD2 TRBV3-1 CASSQKTSSGGCDEQFF TGTGCCAGCAGCCAAAAAACCTCTAGCGGCGGCTGCGATGAGCAGTTCTTC
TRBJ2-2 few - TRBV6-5 CASSYVSHTGELFF TGTGCCAGCAGTTACGTCTCCCACACCGGGGAGCTGTTTTTT
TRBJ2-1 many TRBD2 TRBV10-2 CASRPGLAGYNEQFF TGCGCCAGCAGGCCGGGACTAGCGGGGTACAATGAGCAGTTCTTC
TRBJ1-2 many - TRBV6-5 CASSSGGGQNYGYTF TGTGCCAGCAGTTCGGGGGGAGGACAGAACTATGGCTACACCTTC
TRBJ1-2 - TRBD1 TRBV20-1 CSVSGTGSRWGYTF TGCAGTGTTTCAGGGACAGGGTCCCGCTGGGGCTACACCTTC
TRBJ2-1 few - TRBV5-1 CASSLEQGYNEQFF TGCGCCAGCAGCCTAGAACAGGGATACAATGAGCAGTTCTTC
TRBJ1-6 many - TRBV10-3 CAIGRRLGSDSPLHF TGTGCCATCGGTCGCAGGTTAGGCTCCGATTCACCCCTCCACTTT
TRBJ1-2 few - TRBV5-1 CASSLGQGYGGYTF TGCGCCAGCAGCTTGGGTCAGGGCTACGGCGGCTACACCTTC
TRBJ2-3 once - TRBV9 CASSVEGLFTDTQYF TGTGCCAGCAGCGTAGAGGGTCTGTTCACAGATACGCAGTATTTT
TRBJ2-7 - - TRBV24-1 CATSDWTDPREQYF TGTGCCACCAGTGATTGGACCGACCCGCGCGAGCAGTACTTC
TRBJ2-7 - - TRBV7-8 CASSPSGTGAVEQYF TGTGCCAGCAGCCCATCCGGGACTGGGGCCGTCGAGCAGTACTTC
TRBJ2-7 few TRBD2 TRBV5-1 CASSLEPGTSGFEQYF TGCGCCAGCAGCTTGGAACCCGGGACTAGCGGTTTCGAGCAGTACTTC
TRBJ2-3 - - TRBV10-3 CAISEGSGGGPDTQYF TGTGCCATCAGTGAGGGGTCCGGAGGGGGCCCAGATACGCAGTATTTT
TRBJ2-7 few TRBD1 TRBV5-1 CASSLEGQGALEQYF TGCGCCAGCAGCTTGGAGGGACAGGGGGCTTTGGAGCAGTACTTC
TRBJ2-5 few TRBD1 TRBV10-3 CAISMDRQETQYF TGTGCCATCAGCATGGACAGGCAAGAGACCCAGTACTTC
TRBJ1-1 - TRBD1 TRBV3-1 CASSYGQGVSEAFF TGTGCCAGCAGCTACGGACAGGGGGTCTCTGAAGCTTTCTTT
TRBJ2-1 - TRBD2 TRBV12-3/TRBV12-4 CASSSNRDKGLAARHKTSYNEQFF TGTGCCAGCAGTTCCAACCGGGACAAAGGACTAGCGGCCCGTCATAAAACATCCTACAATGAGCAGTTCTTC
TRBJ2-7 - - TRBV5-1 CASSLVAGRRMDEQYF TGCGCCAGCAGCTTGGTCGCGGGGCGCAGGATGGACGAGCAGTACTTC
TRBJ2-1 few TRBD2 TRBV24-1 CATSDPGTSGSNEQFF TGTGCCACCAGTGATCCCGGGACTAGCGGGAGCAATGAGCAGTTCTTC
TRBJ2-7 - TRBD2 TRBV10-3 CAISDTAGGFLRDF TGTGCCATCAGTGATACAGCGGGAGGGTTTCTCCGGGACTTC
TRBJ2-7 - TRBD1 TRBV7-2 CASSPPDRGPSYEQYF TGTGCCAGCAGTCCTCCTGACAGGGGCCCATCCTACGAGCAGTACTTC
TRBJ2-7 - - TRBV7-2 CASSLGRLAYEQYF TGTGCCAGCAGCTTAGGACGGTTAGCCTACGAGCAGTACTTC
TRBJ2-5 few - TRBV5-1 CASSVGPSQETQYF TGCGCCAGCAGTGTGGGACCCTCACAAGAGACCCAGTACTTC